These 28 T cell receptor beta chains were sequenced from one sample in a study of neurological immune-mediated disorders. A single record per CDR3 protein comes from TCRdb applying MiXCR to the 5' RACE reads. The sample includes approximately 26,000 distinct CDR3 sequences, more than 2.5% seen only once; the top ten take 7%. Sequencing input: PBMCs. The receptor set was obtained from a woman in her 30s with multiple sclerosis.

The table lists this clonotype with many counts. The rearrangement links TRBV12-3 or TRBV12-4 to TRBJ1-6; TRBD1 aligns across 7 bases. CDR3 length: 14 amino acids. V shed 6 bases and J 6 bases; nucleotides not matched to a gene: 5. CDR3: CASSRDRTNSPLHF. CDR3 sequence (DNA): TGTGCCAGCAGCCGGGACAGAACTAATTCACCCCTCCACTTT.

This clonotype has ten or more counts. This chain links TRBV10-3 with TRBJ2-7; possible D gene TRBD2, 5 bases. The germline CDR1 and CDR2 sequences are ENHRY and SYGVKD. Trimming stripped 3 bases from V and 0 bases from J, with 12 bases between. CDR3 length equals 15 residues. The CDR3 bases are TGTGCCATCAGTGACCCGGGGAAGGTCTCCTACGAGCAGTACTTC. This translates into CAISDPGKVSYEQYF.

In this sample, this clonotype turned up a few times. The chain links TRBV18 to TRBJ1-4; 7 nucleotides match TRBD1. The CDR3 has 15 residues. V was pared by 0 bases and J by 4 bases, with 2 bases of the junction left unmatched. Germline V gene lookup returns CDR1 KGHSH and CDR2 LQKENI. The CDR3 reads CASSPPGQSNEKLFF. The CDR3 nucleotides are TGTGCCAGCTCACCACCGGGACAGAGTAATGAAAAACTGTTTTTT.

This clonotype was seen repeatedly, ten times or more. CDR3 DNA sequence: TGTGCCAGCAGTTCGATACAGGGAACTCGGTTTGAGCAGTTCTTC. Encoded protein: CASSSIQGTRFEQFF. The rearrangement joins TRBV28 to TRBJ2-1, with TRBD1 as a possible D gene (6 bases). The V gene lost 4 bases and the J gene lost 9 bases, with 19 bases spanning the gap. Germline-derived CDR1 and CDR2 are MDHEN and SYDVKM. The CDR3 covers 15 residues.

This clonotype was seen repeatedly, ten times or more. The chain has TRBV15 and TRBJ2-1; D is possibly TRBD2 (6 bases). The CDR3 consists of 17 residues. The germline V and J ends were trimmed by 3 bases and 8 bases, with 23 bases remaining between them. Per the germline V gene, CDR1 is LNHNV and CDR2 is YYDKDF (reference sequence). CDR3 sequence: CATSRTPTSITSDEQFF. CDR3 coding DNA: TGTGCCACCAGCAGGACCCCTACTAGCATTACTTCGGATGAGCAGTTCTTC.

This clonotype has at least ten counts. A read error may be the cause here, since a much bigger clone is one base away. V is TRBV12-3 or TRBV12-4 and J is TRBJ1-2, with D maybe TRBD1 (5 bases). CDR3 length equals 13 residues. Trimming left V 5 bases short and J 8 bases short, with 15 bases between. DNA of the CDR3: TGTGCCAGCAGTACCAGGGCGTCGGAAGGCTACACCTTC. Amino acids: CASSTRASEGYTF.

This clonotype was recorded at least ten times. The genes are TRBV12-3 or TRBV12-4 and TRBJ2-7; maybe TRBD1 (5 bases). The germline V and J ends were trimmed by 1 base and 4 bases, with 11 bases remaining between them. This CDR3 has 14 residues. Here the CDR3 DNA reads TGTGCCAGCAGTTTAGTTCAGGGTCGGTACGAGCAGTACTTC. Translation: CASSLVQGRYEQYF.

This clonotype was counted ten times or more. The chain has TRBV29-1 and TRBJ2-7, with 7 positions matching TRBD2. The CDR3 is 14 residues long. V lost 8 bases to trimming and J lost 4 bases; unmatched junction nucleotides: 14. The germline CDR1 and CDR2 sequences are SQVTM and ANQGSEA. The CDR3 coding sequence is TGCAGCAGCAAGGGGAGGGTTCCCCCTTACGAGCAGTACTTC. As protein: CSSKGRVPPYEQYF.

This clonotype was found many times. The chain carries TRBV28 and TRBJ2-7; D unresolved. From germline, CDR1 is MDHEN and CDR2 SYDVKM. The CDR3 contains 15 residues. Trimming took off 5 bases at V and 7 bases at J, with 21 bases between the two ends. CDR3 sequence (DNA): TGTGCCAGCAGTAACACCAGGACCGCCTCGGGTGAGCAGTACTTC. This codes for CASSNTRTASGEQYF.

The sample holds many counts of this clonotype. The V and J genes are TRBV10-3 and TRBJ2-3, with 8 bases matching TRBD2. This CDR3 has 14 amino acids. The V gene end was trimmed by 6 bases and the J gene end by 0 bases; junction bases not matched to a gene: 2. Germline values: CDR1 ENHRY, CDR2 SYGVKD. The CDR3 nucleotides read TGTGCCATCAGCGGGGGGGCTAGCACAGATACGCAGTATTTT. Translation gives CAISGGASTDTQYF.

The rearrangement uses TRBV3-1 and TRBJ2-3, with TRBD1 identical over 7 bases. The CDR3 is 15 residues long. Germline loops: CDR1 LGHDT, CDR2 YNNKEL (reference sequence). J was trimmed by 9 bases and V by 4 bases; bases with no gene match: 13. In DNA form, the CDR3 reads TGTGCCAGCAGCCTCAGGACAGGTTCGGCTGACACGCAGTATTTT. Its translation is CASSLRTGSADTQYF.

This clonotype occurred a few times. The rearrangement uses TRBV18 and TRBJ1-1; D is possibly TRBD1 (5 bases). CDR1 is KGHSH and CDR2 is LQKENI in the germline V gene. This CDR3 has 14 residues. The V end lost 6 bases, the J end lost 4 bases, and 15 bases lay between the germline ends. The CDR3 nucleotides are TGTGCCAGCTCCAAACCATCGGGGGGCACTGAAGCTTTCTTT. It yields the protein CASSKPSGGTEAFF.

This clonotype was seen repeatedly, ten times or more. V usage is TRBV12-3 or TRBV12-4 and J usage is TRBJ2-7, with a tentative D call TRBD2 (6 bases). V gave up 6 bases and J gave up 6 bases, with 15 bases separating them. This CDR3 is built from 13 residues. CDR3 DNA sequence: TGTGCCAGCAGGTTCGGACTCGGGAGCGAGCAGTACTTC. It is translated as CASRFGLGSEQYF.

This clonotype was seen repeatedly, ten times or more. V and J are TRBV12-3 or TRBV12-4 and TRBJ2-7; perhaps TRBD2 as D (5 bases). Trimming removed 6 bases at V and 2 bases at J, with 8 bases between. The CDR3 sequence is 12 residues long. The CDR3 sequence is CASSPGTYEQYF. CDR3 DNA sequence: TGTGCCAGCAGCCCGGGGACCTACGAGCAGTACTTC.

There are many counts of this clonotype. V and J are TRBV7-2 and TRBJ2-2; the D is unclear. Germline lookup yields CDR1 SGHTA and CDR2 FQGNSA. The CDR3 is 12 amino acids. Trimming removed 5 bases from V and 7 bases from J, with 8 bases in between. As DNA, the CDR3 is TGTGCCAGCAGCAGGGTTGGCGGGGAGCTGTTTTTT. Amino acid sequence: CASSRVGGELFF.

This clonotype was recorded many times. This sequence joins TRBV27 and TRBJ2-7; 8 bases are a match to TRBD2. The CDR3 has 14 residues. CDR1 and CDR2 from the germline V gene are MNHEY and SMNVEV (reference sequence). The ends lost 4 bases at V and 6 bases at J; junction bases unmatched: 8. For the CDR3, the DNA is TGTGCCAGCAGTTATCAGGGCCGGGGGGGCGAGCAGTACTTC. The encoded protein is CASSYQGRGGEQYF.

By sample share, this clonotype is medium-sized. This rearrangement joins TRBV5-1 to TRBJ1-1; possible D gene TRBD1, 6 bases. V dropped 2 bases and J dropped 10 bases, with 12 bases sitting between them. Germline CDR1 SGHRS, CDR2 YFSETQ. The CDR3 length is 12 residues. In DNA, the CDR3 is TGCGCCAGCAGCTTCCCAGGGGCGGTAGCTTTCTTT. The encoded protein is CASSFPGAVAFF.

This clonotype was detected many times. The chain is built from TRBV20-1 and TRBJ2-7; possible D gene TRBD2, 7 bases. Trimming took 4 bases from V and 4 from J, leaving 17 bases between them. CDR1 and CDR2 (germline): DFQATT, SNEGSKA (reference sequence). The CDR3 is made up of 14 amino acids. CDR3: CSAMGGAGSYEQYF. The CDR3 bases are TGCAGTGCTATGGGGGGGGCGGGCTCGTACGAGCAGTACTTC.

This clonotype was detected ten times or more. This chain connects TRBV27 to TRBJ1-3; D is unresolved. Germline values: CDR1 MNHEY, CDR2 SMNVEV (reference sequence). V lost 10 bases and J lost 0, with 22 bases in between. This CDR3 has 17 residues. The CDR3 DNA reads TGTGCCACCCTACCGACCGGCCGGCCCTACTCTGGAAACACCATATATTTT. Protein product: CATLPTGRPYSGNTIYF.

Ten or more counts support this clonotype. The chain is built from TRBV20-1 and TRBJ2-7, with D possibly TRBD2 on 5 matching bases. CDR1 is DFQATT and CDR2 is SNEGSKA in the germline V gene (reference sequence). V shed 4 bases and J shed 2 bases, with 18 bases lying between them. The CDR3 loop spans 15 amino acids. CDR3 protein: CSATGKRTAPYEQYF. The CDR3 bases are TGCAGTGCTACTGGTAAGAGGACTGCACCCTACGAGCAGTACTTC.

The CDR3 is CASSLYLGSYEQYF. The CDR3 bases are TGTGCCAGCAGCTTATATCTGGGGTCCTACGAGCAGTACTTC. The chain joins TRBV7-9 to TRBJ2-7; unclear D gene. Germline-derived CDR1 and CDR2 are SEHNR and FQNEAQ (reference sequence). Trimming cost V 2 bases and J 1 base, with 9 bases left between them. The CDR3 sequence is 14 residues long.

The table lists this clonotype with many counts. A much larger clone lies a single base off, so this may be a read error. The chain carries TRBV2 and TRBJ1-2; D call uncertain. Trimming cost V 8 bases and J 5 bases, with 12 bases left between them. Looked up from germline, CDR1 is SNHLY and CDR2 is FYNNEI. This CDR3 contains 12 residues. The CDR3 DNA sequence: TGTGCCAGCCGGGAAAGGAAATATGGCTACACCTTC. Translation: CASRERKYGYTF.

The chain uses TRBV4-3 and TRBJ2-7, with D unclear. This CDR3 spans 18 amino acids. With 2 bases removed from V and 7 bases from J, the gap between germline ends came to 27 bases. The germline V gene encodes CDR1 LGHNA and CDR2 YSLEER. The CDR3 loop reads CASSQPNSGPRDPQEQYF. CDR3 DNA: TGCGCCAGCAGCCAACCCAATTCCGGGCCAAGAGATCCCCAAGAGCAGTACTTC.

This clonotype was observed many times. The rearrangement joins TRBV7-2 to TRBJ2-3, with a tentative D call TRBD2 (5 bases). This CDR3 region has 16 residues. Per germline, CDR1 SGHTA and CDR2 FQGNSA. Between the trimmed V and J ends, which lost 2 bases and 0 bases, there was a span of 12 bases. The CDR3 DNA follows: TGTGCCAGCAGCTTAAGGCGGCTAGCCAGCACAGATACGCAGTATTTT. Translated: CASSLRRLASTDTQYF.

This clonotype was recorded many times. This chain links TRBV9 with TRBJ2-1; 10 bases line up with TRBD2. V was clipped by 0 bases and J by 12 bases; unmatched bases: 15. CDR1 and CDR2 (germline): SGDLS, YYNGEE. There are 17 residues in the CDR3. The CDR3 bases are TGTGCCAGCAGCGTAGTCCCCGGGGGGCTAGCGGGAGAAGGGCAGTTCTTC. This encodes CASSVVPGGLAGEGQFF.

This clonotype has only a few counts. The CDR3 reads CASSEVVGRELFF. The CDR3 DNA reads TGTGCCAGCAGTGAGGTCGTTGGCCGGGAGCTGTTTTTT. The chain employs TRBV12-3 or TRBV12-4 and TRBJ2-2, with no clear D. V lost 5 bases and J lost 9, with 13 bases in between. The CDR3 spans 13 residues.

This clonotype was detected ten times or more. This sequence joins TRBV5-1 and TRBJ2-2; D uncertain. The CDR3 is 14 amino acids. The germline V gene encodes CDR1 SGHRS and CDR2 YFSETQ. V was pared by 0 bases and J by 1 base, with 4 bases between. In DNA, the CDR3 is TGCGCCAGCAGCTTGGATTTGAACACCGGGGAGCTGTTTTTT. Its protein is CASSLDLNTGELFF.

This clonotype was seen ten or more times. V and J are TRBV20-1 and TRBJ1-4; the D gene is possibly TRBD1 (6 bases). Germline V gene sequence: CDR1 DFQATT, CDR2 SNEGSKA (reference sequence). Trimming pared 4 bases from V and 0 bases from J, leaving 12 bases between. This CDR3 spans 15 amino acids. This chain's CDR3 is CSATHGQSTNEKLFF. The CDR3 nucleotides read TGCAGTGCTACTCACGGACAGTCAACTAATGAAAAACTGTTTTTT.